This T cell receptor beta chain was recovered during a study of blood T cell repertoires in COVID-19. Study information: Both acute and convalescent COVID-19 samples were obtained from the United States, Italy and Spain. T cells, B-cell-depleted T cells, or PBMCs provided the cDNA or gDNA that served as material.

Per the original data handling: Estimates of nucleated cell counts were drawn from the amplification of reference gene primers. Only in-frame clones appear in the TCRdb table, and some are missing; sequencing was by immunoSEQ multiplex PCR. Clone size and the V and J calls come from that table; the DNA yielded D and trimming. In the table there are about 88,000 clones, approximately 90% of which are singletons. The CDR3 is 15 amino acids. Per germline, CDR1 LGHDT and CDR2 YNNKEL (reference sequence). Trimming took off 3 bases at V and 1 base at J, with 12 bases between the two ends. This sequence joins TRBV3-1 (or the pseudogene TRBV3-2) and TRBJ2-5, with D possibly being TRBD1 (5 bases). Sequenced sample: peripheral blood. The sequence came from a woman aged 80 or over with acute or convalescent COVID-19. The CDR3 is CASSHPGSGQETQYF. CDR3 DNA sequence: TGTGCCAGCAGCCACCCAGGGTCAGGCCAAGAGACCCAGTACTTC.